The source of this TCR beta chain is a study of identifying expanded T cells in peripheral blood. Regarding the study as a whole: Two-week clone count variance significantly increased as total template count grew. Approximately 1.1 clones differed between technical replicates, versus approximately 17 and 20 over time.

In regard to this clone: Its antigen is not known.

Sequenced by immunoSEQ multiplex PCR; TCRdb stores in-frame clones only, minus some. Of roughly 100,000 clones listed, about nine tenths are singletons. The CDR3 has 14 residues. The V and J ends lost 6 bases and 4 bases, in that order; junction bases with no gene match: 5. Germline CDR1 is MDHEN and CDR2 is SYDVKM. Collection occurred without any documented infections or immune events in donors. The source is a person aged 18 to 75 in good health. Sequencing used blood. The chain carries TRBV28 and TRBJ2-1; 8 bases fit TRBD2. CDR3 nucleotide sequence: TGTGCCAGCAGCACGGGGGGGGTTTACAATGAGCAGTTCTTC. The encoded protein is CASSTGGVYNEQFF.